The 20 T cell receptor beta chains listed next were all sequenced from one sample in a study of blood T cell repertoires in COVID-19. Sequencing was performed with immunoSEQ multiplex PCR; in TCRdb, only in-frame clones are kept and a portion is missing. The repertoire holds over 120,000 clones, around 83% seen once, with roughly 3% in the top ten. Sequencing was carried out using peripheral blood. The receptors shown here come from a woman aged 80 or over with acute or convalescent COVID-19.

This chain connects TRBV19 to TRBJ1-2, with 7 bases aligning to TRBD1. The germline V gene encodes CDR1 LNHDA and CDR2 SQIVND (reference sequence). After removal of 3 bases from V and 6 bases from J, the junction contained 13 bases not matched to a gene. The CDR3 consists of 16 residues. CDR3 in amino acids: CASSIYFTTGSNGYTF. The CDR3 coding sequence is TGTGCCAGTAGTATTTATTTTACGACAGGGAGTAATGGCTACACCTTC.

J is TRBJ2-1 and V is TRBV7-8; 10 bases map to TRBD2. J lost 8 bases, V lost 0 bases, and 7 bases had no gene match. Germline lookup yields CDR1 SGHVS and CDR2 FQNEAQ. CDR3 length equals 16 residues. Here the CDR3 reads CASSLAPSGGGYEQFF. DNA for the CDR3: TGTGCCAGCAGCTTAGCTCCTAGCGGGGGCGGGTATGAGCAGTTCTTC. The whole variable domain, filled in from reference TRBV7-8 and TRBJ2-1, reads GAGVSQSPRYKVAKRGQDVALRCDPISGHVSLFWYQQALGQGPEFLTYFQNEAQLDKSGLPSDRFFAERPEGSVSTLKIQRTQQEDSAVYLCASSLAPSGGGYEQFFGPGTRLTVL.

This clone appeared a single time. The genes are TRBV6-5 and TRBJ1-3; 7 bases are a match to TRBD1. The germline V gene encodes CDR1 MNHEY and CDR2 SVGAGI. This CDR3 contains 13 residues. The V and J ends lost 4 bases and 4 bases, in that order; junction bases with no gene match: 1. In DNA form, the CDR3 reads TGTGCCAGCAGTTTGGACAGGGGAAACACCATATATTTT. It encodes CASSLDRGNTIYF.

V is TRBV3-1 (or the pseudogene TRBV3-2) and J is TRBJ2-7; TRBD1 is a possible D gene (5 bases). The CDR3 is 14 amino acids. Trimming shortened V by 4 bases and J by 2 bases, and 12 bases separated the two germline ends. CDR1 is LGHDT and CDR2 is YNNKEL in the germline V gene (reference sequence). The CDR3 region has the DNA TGTGCCAGCAGCCCTCGCACAGGACCCTACGAGCAGTACTTC. Protein: CASSPRTGPYEQYF.

The rearrangement joins TRBV7-2 to TRBJ1-2; D possibly corresponds to TRBD1 (6 bases). V lost 1 base and J lost 7, with 13 bases in between. This CDR3 has 14 amino acids. From germline, CDR1 is SGHTA and CDR2 FQGNSA. CDR3 DNA: TGTGCCAGCAGCTTAGATCAGGGGTTGGGTGGCTACACCTTC. Encoded protein: CASSLDQGLGGYTF.

This clone was found a few times. The V gene is TRBV7-3, the J gene TRBJ2-3; no clear D. The germline CDR1 and CDR2 sequences are SGHTA and FQGTGA. This CDR3 has 13 residues. V was cut by 2 bases and J by 4 bases, with 7 bases left in between. CDR3 nucleotides: TGTGCCAGCAGCTTAGGCCAGTCAGATACGCAGTATTTT. The encoded protein is CASSLGQSDTQYF.

Points on this clone: Additional DNA sequences in this sample encode the identical CDR3. The rearrangement links TRBV5-1 to TRBJ2-7, with 7 nucleotides matching TRBD2. In germline, CDR1 is SGHRS, CDR2 YFSETQ. This CDR3 has 14 amino acids. J lost 3 bases, V lost 4 bases, and 7 bases had no gene match. The CDR3 loop reads CASSRDYLNYEQYF. CDR3 nucleotides: TGCGCCAGCAGCCGGGACTACCTTAACTACGAGCAGTACTTC.

This chain uses TRBV30 with TRBJ1-3; D remains ambiguous. V was pared by 3 bases and J by 2 bases, with 8 bases between. CDR3 size: 13 residues. Germline V lookup: CDR1 GTSNPN, CDR2 SVGIG (reference sequence). Written as DNA, the CDR3 is TGTGCCTGGAGCCGGCGGACTGGAAACACCATATATTTT. The encoded protein is CAWSRRTGNTIYF.

This clone was observed once. The chain has TRBV2 and TRBJ1-5, with 10 bases matching TRBD1. Losses at the gene ends were 5 bases for V and 0 bases for J; bases not matched to a gene: 4. The V gene's germline CDR1 is SNHLY and CDR2 FYNNEI. This CDR3 has 16 amino acids. CDR3 nucleotides: TGTGCCAGCAGTCCCGGGACAGGGGTTAGCAATCAGCCCCAGCATTTT. It is translated as CASSPGTGVSNQPQHF.

The chain employs TRBV19 and TRBJ2-7; 10 nucleotides line up with TRBD2. Germline CDR1 and CDR2: LNHDA and SQIVND (reference sequence). The CDR3 totals 18 residues. V shed 4 bases, J shed 6 bases, and the junction held 18 bases outside the gene matches. The chain's CDR3 is CASSRTSGVSVERGEQYF. The CDR3 coding sequence is TGTGCCAGTAGTAGGACTAGCGGTGTTTCGGTCGAACGGGGCGAGCAGTACTTC.

There are a few counts of this clone. V gene TRBV3-1 (or the pseudogene TRBV3-2) combines with J gene TRBJ1-1; D not resolved. Germline V gives CDR1 LGHDT, CDR2 YNNKEL (reference sequence). Deletions cut 1 base from V and 1 base from J, with 10 bases between. This CDR3 is 15 amino acids long. Here the CDR3 reads CASSQAGRTNTEAFF. The DNA of the CDR3 is TGTGCCAGCAGCCAAGCAGGCCGAACGAACACTGAAGCTTTCTTT.

This chain links TRBV11-3 with TRBJ2-5; 10 nucleotides line up with TRBD2. CDR1 and CDR2 (germline): SGHNT, YENEEA. The CDR3 length is 15 residues. The trim removed 4 bases at V and 2 bases at J, leaving 4 bases unmatched. As DNA, the CDR3 is TGTGCCAGCAGCTACGGGACTAGCGTTCAAGAGACCCAGTACTTC. Amino acids: CASSYGTSVQETQYF.

This chain connects TRBV29-1 to TRBJ2-7; D gene ambiguous. Per germline, CDR1 SQVTM and CDR2 ANQGSEA. This CDR3 has 11 residues. For the CDR3, the DNA is TGCAGGGCCGACAACTCCTACGAGCAGTACTTC. Its protein product is CRADNSYEQYF.

This chain uses TRBV7-9 with TRBJ2-7, with 8 bases lining up with TRBD1. There are 12 residues in the CDR3. CDR1 and CDR2 from the germline V gene are SEHNR and FQNEAQ (reference sequence). Trimming removed 6 bases from V and 4 bases from J; junction bases left unmatched: 2. CDR3 DNA sequence: TGTGCCAGCAGGGACAGGGTATACGAGCAGTACTTC. Translating gives CASRDRVYEQYF.

This sequence joins TRBV5-1 and TRBJ2-1; TRBD2 is a possible D gene (5 bases). Deletions cut 4 bases from V and 3 bases from J, with 8 bases between. From germline, CDR1 is SGHRS and CDR2 YFSETQ. The CDR3 sequence is 13 residues long. DNA of the CDR3: TGCGCCAGCAGCAAGGGAGTCTACAATGAGCAGTTCTTC. It encodes CASSKGVYNEQFF.

The table lists this clone with a few counts. V is TRBV9 and J is TRBJ2-2; 8 bases fit TRBD1. V was clipped by 0 bases and J by 6 bases; unmatched bases: 7. This CDR3 spans 16 amino acids. The germline V gene encodes CDR1 SGDLS and CDR2 YYNGEE. CDR3 loop: CASSVGTGLYAGELFF. CDR3 DNA sequence: TGTGCCAGCAGCGTAGGGACAGGGCTCTATGCCGGGGAGCTGTTTTTT.

The chain joins TRBV7-9 to TRBJ2-1, with D possibly being TRBD1 (6 bases). The CDR3 covers 15 residues. Germline V gene sequence: CDR1 SEHNR, CDR2 FQNEAQ (reference sequence). Trimming left V 3 bases short and J 3 bases short, with 12 bases between. The CDR3 protein is CASSLGAVNYNEQFF. DNA for the CDR3: TGTGCCAGCAGCTTGGGGGCGGTTAACTACAATGAGCAGTTCTTC.

The chain is built from TRBV7-9 and TRBJ2-4; D might be TRBD1 (5 bases). CDR3 length equals 14 residues. The germline gives CDR1 SEHNR, CDR2 FQNEAQ (reference sequence). V lost 3 bases and J 5 bases, leaving 11 bases between the germline ends. This CDR3 reads CASSFQGGENIQYF. The DNA for the CDR3 is TGTGCCAGCAGCTTTCAGGGTGGGGAAAACATTCAGTACTTC.

The chain joins TRBV9 to TRBJ1-2; D is ambiguous. V lost 4 bases to trimming and J lost 4 bases, with 11 bases between them. The V gene's germline CDR1 is SGDLS and CDR2 YYNGEE. This CDR3 contains 13 residues. The CDR3 DNA is TGTGCCAGCAGCTCGGGTCTCGGCTATGGCTACACCTTC. Its protein is CASSSGLGYGYTF.

The J gene is TRBJ2-5, the V gene TRBV7-8, with TRBD2 matching over 9 bases. J lost 4 bases, V lost 5 bases, and 11 bases had no gene match. Per the germline V gene, CDR1 is SGHVS and CDR2 is FQNEAQ. The CDR3 covers 16 residues. The DNA of the CDR3 is TGTGCCAGCAGCCCTGGCGTAGCGGGGGAGGGAGAGACCCAGTACTTC. Translating it yields CASSPGVAGEGETQYF.